Listed here are 23 T cell receptor beta chains from one sample, sequenced in a study of blood T cells in healthy people across ages. The authors ran a second PCR of roughly 6 to 12 cycles using a sample-barcoded 5' primer and a J-beta primer mix. TCRdb recomputed calls from the 5' RACE reads with MiXCR, one row per CDR3 protein. The table records about 1.8 million distinct CDR3 sequences, around half of them present only once. The sequencing sample was made of blood. Receptors originate from a woman aged 40 to 50 in good health.

Remarks on this clonotype: A read error may account for a junction end that differs from germline. V usage is TRBV7-7 and J usage is TRBJ2-6, with 7 positions matching TRBD1. The CDR3 extends over 19 amino acids. From germline, CDR1 is SSHAT and CDR2 FNYEAQ (reference sequence). CDR3 DNA: TGTGCTAGCAGCCCTACCCAGACAGGGTGGTCCTCTGGGGCCAACGTCCTGACTTTC. It translates to CASSPTQTGWSSGANVLTF.

The chain uses TRBV29-1 and TRBJ1-1; TRBD1 might be the D (6 bases). The CDR3 runs 11 residues. Trimming shortened V by 7 bases and J by 5 bases, and 11 bases separated the two germline ends. The V gene's germline CDR1 is SQVTM and CDR2 ANQGSEA. The CDR3 nucleotides read TGCAGCGCAACCGACAGGACTGAAGCTTTCTTT. Protein sequence: CSATDRTEAFF. Supplemented by reference TRBV29-1 and TRBJ1-1, the full variable domain reads SAVISQKPSRDICQRGTSLTIQCQVDSQVTMMFWYRQQPGQSLTLIATANQGSEATYESGFVIDKFPISRPNLTFSTLTVSNMSPEDSSIYLCSATDRTEAFFGQGTRLTVV.

This clonotype has just a few counts. The CDR3 sequence is CSALPGQETTQYF. The CDR3 DNA reads as TGCAGTGCCTTGCCGGGACAGGAGACGACGCAGTATTTT. V gene TRBV20-1 combines with J gene TRBJ2-3; 8 nucleotides align to TRBD1. Germline V CDR1 and CDR2: DFQATT, SNEGSKA (reference sequence). This CDR3 is 13 amino acids long. J lost 9 bases, V lost 6 bases, and 11 bases had no gene match.

There are a few counts of this clonotype. The chain couples TRBV9 to TRBJ2-3, with 10 nucleotides matching TRBD2. This CDR3 has 15 residues. V dropped 0 bases and J dropped 3; count of bases not matched to a gene: 1. Germline V gene sequence: CDR1 SGDLS, CDR2 YYNGEE. The CDR3 nucleotides are TGTGCCAGCAGCGTAGTAGCGGGGGGTACAGATACGCAGTATTTT. Translation gives CASSVVAGGTDTQYF.

The CDR3 spells CASSRWELAGGMTYNEQFF. The CDR3 bases are TGTGCCAGCAGCAGATGGGAATTAGCGGGGGGGATGACCTACAATGAGCAGTTCTTC. The chain recombines TRBV7-2 with TRBJ2-1; 11 bases fit TRBD2. This CDR3 is 19 amino acids long. Germline V CDR1 and CDR2: SGHTA, FQGNSA. With 5 bases clipped from V and 2 bases from J, the junction kept 14 bases outside the gene matches.

The chain recombines TRBV12-3 or TRBV12-4 with TRBJ2-4; 12 bases match TRBD2. The J segment lost 1 base and the V segment lost 1 base, leaving 14 bases of the junction unmatched. The CDR3 runs to 21 residues. CDR3 DNA sequence: TGTGCCAGCAGTTTAGTGGCCCGACTAGCGGGGGACAAGGGGGCCAAAAACATTCAGTACTTC. Translating it yields CASSLVARLAGDKGAKNIQYF.

This clonotype was found a few times. The chain's CDR3 is CASSLVAWLAVQETQYF. CDR3 DNA sequence: TGTGCCAGCAGCTTAGTTGCCTGGCTAGCGGTTCAAGAGACCCAGTACTTC. The chain carries TRBV7-8 and TRBJ2-5, with 7 bases fitting TRBD2. CDR1 and CDR2 (germline): SGHVS, FQNEAQ. This CDR3 region has 17 residues. After removal of 1 base from V and 2 bases from J, the junction contained 10 bases not matched to a gene. Variable domain in full (rest from reference TRBV7-8 and TRBJ2-5): GAGVSQSPRYKVAKRGQDVALRCDPISGHVSLFWYQQALGQGPEFLTYFQNEAQLDKSGLPSDRFFAERPEGSVSTLKIQRTQQEDSAVYLCASSLVAWLAVQETQYFGPGTRLLVL.

This clonotype was observed a few times. The V call is TRBV5-1, the J call TRBJ1-2; D is unresolved. Trimming shortened V by 0 bases and J by 7 bases, and 13 bases separated the two germline ends. CDR3 length equals 14 residues. The V gene's germline CDR1 is SGHRS and CDR2 YFSETQ. The CDR3: CASSLGAPEGGYTF. CDR3 nucleotide sequence: TGCGCCAGCAGCTTGGGGGCCCCTGAGGGTGGCTACACCTTC. The full variable domain, its missing parts supplied by reference TRBV5-1 and TRBJ1-2, is KAGVTQTPRYLIKTRGQQVTLSCSPISGHRSVSWYQQTPGQGLQFLFEYFSETQRNKGNFPGRFSGRQFSNSRSEMNVSTLELGDSALYLCASSLGAPEGGYTFGSGTRLTVV.

This clonotype was picked up a small number of times. A much bigger clone sits one base away, suggesting this may be a read error. V gene TRBV6-5 combines with J gene TRBJ1-2; 9 nucleotides agree with TRBD1. The V gene end was trimmed by 7 bases and the J gene end by 2 bases; junction bases not matched to a gene: 2. The V gene's germline CDR1 is MNHEY and CDR2 SVGAGI. The CDR3 totals 13 residues. CDR3 DNA sequence: TGTGCCAGCACCGGGACAGGGAACTATGGCTACACCTTC. It encodes CASTGTGNYGYTF.

CDR3 coding DNA: TGTGCCAGCAGTGCGGTCCCCGGGGAGCTGTTTTTT. Translation gives CASSAVPGELFF. The chain recombines TRBV25-1 with TRBJ2-2; no clear D. V lost 4 bases and J lost 6, with 6 bases in between. Germline V lookup: CDR1 MGHDK, CDR2 SYGVNS. The CDR3 loop spans 12 amino acids.

This clonotype was counted ten times or more. The chain is built from TRBV5-1 and TRBJ2-1, with 7 positions matching TRBD1. Germline V gene lookup returns CDR1 SGHRS and CDR2 YFSETQ. Trimming at V came to 4 bases and at J to 9 bases, leaving 10 bases not matched to a gene. This CDR3 region has 14 residues. Here the CDR3 reads CASSPDRAAGEQFF. CDR3 sequence (DNA): TGCGCCAGCAGCCCCGACAGGGCAGCTGGTGAGCAGTTCTTC.

This clonotype has more than one count but fewer than ten. The chain uses TRBV29-1 and TRBJ2-1; no reliable D call. Germline CDR1 is SQVTM and CDR2 is ANQGSEA. The V and J ends lost 3 bases and 10 bases respectively, with 10 bases between them. The CDR3 spans 11 residues. The CDR3 here is CSVDSVGEQFF. CDR3 in DNA: TGCAGCGTTGACTCGGTTGGCGAGCAGTTCTTC.

V gene TRBV7-2 combines with J gene TRBJ1-2; 8 nucleotides line up with TRBD1. The V segment lost 1 base and the J segment 7 bases; nucleotides outside the gene matches: 11. CDR3 length: 16 residues. The germline CDR1 and CDR2 sequences are SGHTA and FQGNSA. CDR3 region: CASSLDAGRGLGGYTF. The CDR3 nucleotides read TGTGCCAGCAGCTTAGATGCGGGCAGGGGGCTTGGTGGCTACACCTTC.

V and J are TRBV28 and TRBJ2-3, with D maybe TRBD1 (6 bases). This CDR3 has 15 amino acids. Trimming pared 5 bases from V and 1 base from J, leaving 13 bases between. CDR1 MDHEN and CDR2 SYDVKM come from the germline V gene. The CDR3 bases are TGTGCCAGCAGTAACAGGGCCAAGGGCACAGATACGCAGTATTTT. It is translated as CASSNRAKGTDTQYF.

As to this clonotype: Its ends do not fully match the called genes, so a read error is possible. The J gene is TRBJ2-5, the V gene TRBV6-2 or TRBV6-3, with no clear D. The closer fit of TRBJ2-7 to the DNA end suggests the J call may be wrong. In germline, CDR1 is MNHEY, CDR2 SVGEGT. The CDR3 runs to 14 residues. The CDR3, as DNA: TGCGCCAGCAGTTACAAGGGTAACACCTACGAGCAGTACTTC. This gives the protein CASSYKGNTYEQYF.

This clonotype was found a few times. One end of the junction is discordant with germline, which a read error may explain. This chain's CDR3 is CASSLVLPGESQYF. CDR3 DNA: TGTGCCAGCAGCTTAGTGTTACCAGGAGAGTCCCAGTACTTC. The rearrangement links TRBV7-9 to TRBJ2-5; D unresolved. The CDR3 contains 14 residues. Germline assignment: CDR1 SEHNR and CDR2 FQNEAQ (reference sequence). The full variable domain, rest sourced from reference TRBV7-9 and TRBJ2-5, is DTGVSQNPRHKITKRGQNVTFRCDPISEHNRLYWYRQTLGQGPEFLTYFQNEAQLEKSRLLSDRFSAERPKGSFSTLEIQRTEQGDSAMYLCASSLVLPGESQYFGPGTRLLVL.

The chain links TRBV5-1 to TRBJ2-3, with TRBD2 identical over 15 bases. CDR3 length equals 19 residues. Germline CDR1 reads SGHRS; CDR2 reads YFSETQ. V was clipped by 4 bases and J by 0 bases; unmatched bases: 9. CDR3 sequence reads: CASSGSGTSGGTSTDTQYF. Written as DNA, the CDR3 is TGCGCCAGCAGCGGTAGCGGGACTAGCGGGGGGACTAGCACAGATACGCAGTATTTT.

This clonotype was seen many times. V and J are TRBV6-1 and TRBJ2-1; 11 bases are a match to TRBD2. J lost 3 bases, V lost 9 bases, and 7 bases had no gene match. CDR1 and CDR2 from the germline V gene are MNHNS and SASEGT. The CDR3 length is 15 residues. CDR3 loop: CASVAGTSGYNEQFF. The CDR3 coding sequence is TGTGCCAGTGTAGCCGGGACTAGCGGCTACAATGAGCAGTTCTTC.

V gene TRBV4-1 combines with J gene TRBJ1-4; D perhaps matches TRBD1 (6 bases). Deletions cut 0 bases from V and 7 bases from J, with 9 bases between. The CDR3 is 14 residues long. The germline V gene has CDR1 MGHRA and CDR2 YSYEKL. CDR3 loop: CASSQEGAAEKLFF. CDR3 sequence (DNA): TGCGCCAGCAGCCAAGAGGGGGCTGCTGAAAAACTGTTTTTT.

This clonotype has only one observation. The chain carries TRBV20-1 and TRBJ2-4; D not resolved. The J call may be in error: the DNA end matches TRBJ2-5 better. Germline V gene data show CDR1 as DFQATT and CDR2 as SNEGSKA (reference sequence). The CDR3 spans 13 residues. Here the CDR3 DNA reads TGCAGTGCTAGAATTTTGCAGTTGGAGACCCAGTACTTC. Its translation: CSARILQLETQYF.

J is TRBJ2-7 and V is TRBV27, with D possibly matching TRBD1 (5 bases). The length of the CDR3 is 13 residues. Per the germline V gene, CDR1 is MNHEY and CDR2 is SMNVEV (reference sequence). The V end lost 5 bases, the J end lost 5 bases, and 13 bases lay between the germline ends. For the CDR3, the DNA is TGTGCCAGCAGTCAAAATCAGGGCCACGAGCAGTACTTC. The encoded protein is CASSQNQGHEQYF.

The chain couples TRBV2 to TRBJ2-3, with D possibly matching TRBD2 (6 bases). CDR3 size: 14 residues. V was shortened by 6 bases and J by 2 bases, with 12 bases between the two germline ends. Germline values: CDR1 SNHLY, CDR2 FYNNEI. This CDR3 is CASRGTSITDTQYF. For the CDR3, the DNA is TGTGCCAGCAGGGGAACTAGCATCACAGATACGCAGTATTTT.

At least ten counts were recorded for this clonotype. V gene TRBV28 combines with J gene TRBJ2-5; 8 bases match TRBD2. With 6 bases clipped from V and 4 bases from J, the junction kept 4 bases outside the gene matches. The CDR3 totals 13 residues. CDR1 is MDHEN, CDR2 SYDVKM, per germline. In DNA, the CDR3 is TGTGCCAGCAGAACGGGGGGGCGAGAGACCCAGTACTTC. Translated, it gives CASRTGGRETQYF.